These 12 T cell receptor beta chains came from one sample sequenced in a study of graft-versus-host responses after intestinal transplantation. These TCRs' antigens remain unknown. Libraries were prepared by immunoSEQ multiplex PCR; TCRdb keeps only in-frame clonotypes and omits some of them. In the table there are around 70,000 clones, roughly 90% of which are singletons. Specimen: unstimulated CD8+ T cells sorted from spleen or lymph node cells, collected before intestinal transplant. The receptors were gathered from a human donor who received an intestinal transplant.

The V call is TRBV7-9, the J call TRBJ2-7; 7 bases align to TRBD1. This CDR3 has 16 amino acids. J gave up 4 bases and V 5 bases, and 14 bases lay outside the gene matches. Germline CDR1 reads SEHNR; CDR2 reads FQNEAQ (reference sequence). The CDR3 loop reads CASSPPNPGQRYEQYF. CDR3 nucleotide sequence: TGTGCCAGCAGCCCCCCAAACCCGGGACAGCGGTACGAGCAGTACTTC. The entire variable domain, with the rest obtained from reference TRBV7-9 and TRBJ2-7, is as follows: DTGVSQNPRHKITKRGQNVTFRCDPISEHNRLYWYRQTLGQGPEFLTYFQNEAQLEKSRLLSDRFSAERPKGSFSTLEIQRTEQGDSAMYLCASSPPNPGQRYEQYFGPGTRLTVT.

The chain employs TRBV10-1 and TRBJ2-1, with 7 bases identical to TRBD2. Losses at the gene ends were 0 bases for V and 6 bases for J; bases not matched to a gene: 5. This CDR3 comprises 15 residues. CDR1 and CDR2 from the germline V gene are WNHNN and SYGVQD (reference sequence). The CDR3 nucleotides are TGCGCCAGCAGTGAGTCTGGGGGAGGGGTCAATGAGCAGTTCTTC. Protein sequence: CASSESGGGVNEQFF.

CDR3 sequence (DNA): TGTGCCAGCAGCGTAGCAGGGGCGGGGGGCACAGATACGCAGTATTTT. Its protein product is CASSVAGAGGTDTQYF. This chain connects TRBV9 to TRBJ2-3, with a weak D call TRBD2 (7 bases). The germline V and J ends were trimmed by 0 bases and 1 base, with 12 bases remaining between them. The CDR3 length is 16 residues. The germline CDR1 and CDR2 sequences are SGDLS and YYNGEE.

The chain couples TRBV5-1 to TRBJ1-1; 7 bases match TRBD1. Trimming cost V 3 bases and J 1 base; bases outside gene matches: 6. Looked up from germline, CDR1 is SGHRS and CDR2 is YFSETQ. CDR3 size: 15 residues. CDR3 residues: CASSWDSSRNTEAFF. Written as DNA, the CDR3 is TGCGCCAGCAGCTGGGACAGCTCTAGGAACACTGAAGCTTTCTTT. The full variable domain, rest sourced from reference TRBV5-1 and TRBJ1-1, is KAGVTQTPRYLIKTRGQQVTLSCSPISGHRSVSWYQQTPGQGLQFLFEYFSETQRNKGNFPGRFSGRQFSNSRSEMNVSTLELGDSALYLCASSWDSSRNTEAFFGQGTRLTVV.

V usage is TRBV5-1 and J usage is TRBJ2-7; 9 nucleotides line up with TRBD1. Germline lookup yields CDR1 SGHRS and CDR2 YFSETQ. V was clipped by 0 bases and J by 6 bases; unmatched bases: 7. CDR3 size: 15 residues. CDR3 DNA: TGCGCCAGCAGCTTGGCAACAGGGGGCGTTGGCGAGCAGTACTTC. This translates into CASSLATGGVGEQYF.

The V call is TRBV29-1, the J call TRBJ2-3; 11 positions match TRBD2. Germline CDR1 reads SQVTM; CDR2 reads ANQGSEA. CDR3 length: 16 amino acids. The V gene end was trimmed by 3 bases and the J gene end by 5 bases; junction bases not matched to a gene: 10. The CDR3 DNA sequence: TGCAGCGTTGAGCCGCTCGGGGGACTAGCGGTAGATACGCAGTATTTT. Protein product: CSVEPLGGLAVDTQYF.

In regard to this clone: The sample carries other DNA sequences with the same CDR3. V gene TRBV27 combines with J gene TRBJ2-1, with D possibly TRBD2 on 5 matching bases. The CDR3 runs 11 residues. With 5 bases removed from V and 7 bases from J, the gap between germline ends came to 6 bases. Germline lookup yields CDR1 MNHEY and CDR2 SMNVEV (reference sequence). CDR3 nucleotides: TGTGCCAGCAGTCGGGGAAATGAGCAGTTCTTC. Protein product: CASSRGNEQFF.

The genes are TRBV7-9 and TRBJ2-7; 7 bases match TRBD1. After removal of 6 bases from V and 0 bases from J, the junction contained 8 bases not matched to a gene. Germline lookup yields CDR1 SEHNR and CDR2 FQNEAQ (reference sequence). The CDR3 is made up of 15 amino acids. The CDR3 DNA reads TGTGCCAGCAGTTCAGACAGGGAAAGCTCCTACGAGCAGTACTTC. It is translated as CASSSDRESSYEQYF.

V usage is TRBV13 and J usage is TRBJ2-7; 7 positions agree with TRBD1. The CDR3 has 15 residues. The V segment lost 6 bases and the J segment 2 bases; nucleotides outside the gene matches: 10. Looked up from germline, CDR1 is PRHDT and CDR2 is FYEKMQ (reference sequence). The CDR3 DNA is TGTGCCAGCAGGGGGCCAAATACAGGGGCCTACGAGCAGTACTTC. It yields the protein CASRGPNTGAYEQYF.

The gene calls are TRBV21-1 and TRBJ2-1; the table assigns TRBD1, which was not confirmed against the DNA. TRBV21-1 is given as a pseudogene. The CDR3 totals 18 residues. The CDR3 DNA reads as TGTGCCAGCAGCAAATTGTGGCGGGACAGGGGACATTACAATGAGCAGTTCTTC. It codes for CASSKLWRDRGHYNEQFF.

This chain uses TRBV28 with TRBJ1-5; TRBD1 might be the D (5 bases). Trimming stripped 7 bases from V and 2 bases from J, with 12 bases between. The CDR3 extends over 14 amino acids. Germline CDR1 is MDHEN and CDR2 is SYDVKM. The CDR3 spells CASNGRGGNQPQHF. The DNA for the CDR3 is TGTGCCAGCAACGGGCGGGGCGGCAATCAGCCCCAGCATTTT.

This chain connects TRBV2 to TRBJ1-5; 7 bases fit TRBD1. Germline CDR1 reads SNHLY; CDR2 reads FYNNEI. V lost 2 bases, J lost 6 bases, and 10 bases stayed unmatched. The CDR3 runs to 16 residues. The CDR3 nucleotides are TGTGCCAGCAGTGAATCGGGGACAGTCAGGGGTCAGCCCCAGCATTTT. Amino acid sequence: CASSESGTVRGQPQHF.